One T cell receptor beta chain is described in this entry. The antigen is undetermined. V shed 6 bases, J shed 11 bases, and the junction held 10 bases outside the gene matches. This CDR3 region has 14 residues. Germline V gene sequence: CDR1 SEHNR, CDR2 FQNEAQ (reference sequence). These data come from a study of human T cells and chemical hapten exposure. Time point denoted: pre-sensitization, week 0. Regarding treatment: therapeutic diphenylcyclopropenone sensitization with weekly scalp DPC. Study conclusions and caveats: There were significantly more large CDR3 similarity clusters among expanded TCRs than among controls.

Each CDR3 protein gets one entry after TCRdb re-called the RACE reads with MiXCR. The table shows some 300,000 distinct CDR3 sequences, with about 5% occurring only once. The sample was whole blood, taken in connection with sensitization to the hapten diphenylcyclopropenone (DPC). The chain has TRBV7-9 and TRBJ1-6; 7 bases are shared with TRBD1. This receptor was taken from a woman under 30 with alopecia areata. Some clones in this sample may be carry-over from other donors' samples. CDR3 amino acids: CASSSRQGIAPLHF. DNA of the CDR3: TGTGCCAGCAGTTCCCGACAGGGAATTGCACCCCTCCACTTT.